A selection of T cell receptor beta chains follows, all from one sample in a study of OX40 agonist ivuxolimab in advanced cancers. The repertoire was sequenced with immunoSEQ multiplex PCR; TCRdb's copy has only in-frame clones and lacks some. Here the sample spans 81,000 or so clones, roughly 89% being singletons. Source: CD4+ or CD8+ T cells sorted from blood, taken in a trial of the OX40 agonist ivuxolimab. The receptors shown here come from an adult with an advanced solid tumor such as melanoma, head and neck, liver or kidney cancer. CDR3s include the opening cysteine and the closing phenylalanine or tryptophan. D genes are given only for firm matches. Part of the rows lack a size; the others show once, few, many or a class for expanded clones.

J gene	D gene	clone size	CDR3 length	V gene	CDR3 DNA	CDR3 protein
TRBJ1-5	-	-	16	TRBV28	TGTGCCAGCAGTTTTCGGGGTCCGTATAGCAATCAGCCCCAGCATTTT	CASSFRGPYSNQPQHF
TRBJ2-7	-	-	14	TRBV9	TGTGCCAGCAGCGAAGGGGGGTATGGGTACGAGCAGTACTTC	CASSEGGYGYEQYF
TRBJ1-2	-	-	15	TRBV6-5	TGTGCCAGCAGTTACTCGATAAGGGGACGGTATGGCTACACCTTC	CASSYSIRGRYGYTF
TRBJ2-3	TRBD2	-	18	TRBV4-3	TGCGCCAGCAGCCAAGGTTTTCGGGCTAGCGGAATATCAGATACGCAGTATTTT	CASSQGFRASGISDTQYF
TRBJ2-1	-	-	14	TRBV15	TGTGCCACCAGCGGCCCCAAAACGGACAATGAGCAGTTCTTC	CATSGPKTDNEQFF
TRBJ2-5	TRBD2	-	17	TRBV30	TGTGCCTGGAGTGGAACTAGCGGGGGGGCATTGGGAGAGACCCAGTACTTC	CAWSGTSGGALGETQYF
TRBJ2-7	-	-	12	TRBV28	TGTGCCAGCAGTTTTTTTCTGGGCGAGCAGTACTTC	CASSFFLGEQYF
TRBJ2-7	-	-	14	TRBV27	TGTGCCAGCAGTTTATTAGCTAGTCCCCACGAGCAGTACTTC	CASSLLASPHEQYF
TRBJ1-2	-	-	16	TRBV7-6	TGTGCCAGCAGCCCCACGGCTGGGGAGGTCGTCTATGGCTACACCTTC	CASSPTAGEVVYGYTF
TRBJ2-3	TRBD1	-	12	TRBV30	TGTGCCTGGGACAGGGGAACAGATACGCAGTATTTT	CAWDRGTDTQYF
TRBJ1-2	-	-	17	TRBV7-8	TGTGCCAGCAGCTTTGCTTTTAGGGGCACAGCGAACTATGGCTACACCTTC	CASSFAFRGTANYGYTF
TRBJ1-5	-	-	15	TRBV28	TGTGCCAGCAGTTTTCCTGAAGAAGGCAATCAGCCCCAGCATTTT	CASSFPEEGNQPQHF
TRBJ1-1	-	once	14	TRBV28	TGTGCCAGCAGTTTACTGCCCACGAACACTGAAGCTTTCTTT	CASSLLPTNTEAFF
TRBJ2-7	-	-	14	TRBV6-1	TGTGCCAGCAGTGAATTCTCTGCCTCCTACGAGCAGTACTTC	CASSEFSASYEQYF
TRBJ2-1	-	-	15	TRBV9	TGTGCCAGCAGCGTAGAGGGTACCCTTTACAATGAGCAGTTCTTC	CASSVEGTLYNEQFF
TRBJ2-1	-	-	14	TRBV4-1	TGCGCCAGCAGCCAAAAGTATTCGGGTGGGGAGCAGTTCTTC	CASSQKYSGGEQFF
TRBJ1-3	-	-	13	TRBV2	TGTGCCAGCAGGCCGGGAGAAGGAAACACCATATATTTT	CASRPGEGNTIYF
TRBJ2-1	-	-	16	TRBV4-1	TGCGCCAGCAGCCACCGACAGGGAGGGAGGTTCGATGAGCAGTTCTTC	CASSHRQGGRFDEQFF
TRBJ2-1	TRBD2	-	13	TRBV5-6	TGTGCCAGCAGCGCCACGACTAGCTGGGAGCAGTTCTTC	CASSATTSWEQFF
TRBJ1-2	-	-	13	TRBV5-8	TGTGCCAGCAGGATGGCAATGGGCTATGGCTACACCTTC	CASRMAMGYGYTF
TRBJ2-3	-	-	14	TRBV29-1	TGCAGTATTCGACAGGTAGGAGGGCCAGATACGCAGTATTTT	CSIRQVGGPDTQYF
TRBJ1-5	TRBD1	-	14	TRBV30	TGTGCCTGGAGTGTATGGACAGGGCGTCAGCCCCAGCATTTT	CAWSVWTGRQPQHF
TRBJ2-1	-	-	17	TRBV28	TGTGCCAGCAGTCTCGGATTTTCAGGGAGCTCCTACAATGAGCAGTTCTTC	CASSLGFSGSSYNEQFF
TRBJ1-2	-	-	15	TRBV6-5	TGTGCCAGCAGTTACTTGGGGGGGAGGGTCGGCGGCTACACCTTC	CASSYLGGRVGGYTF
TRBJ2-3	-	-	15	TRBV6-5	TGTGCCAGCAGTTACTACGCGGGGGCGGGGTATACGCAGTATTTT	CASSYYAGAGYTQYF
TRBJ2-3	-	-	15	TRBV6-5	TGTGCCAGCAGTTACTCTCATATAGCCGCAGATACGCAGTATTTT	CASSYSHIAADTQYF
TRBJ1-5	-	-	16	TRBV4-2	TGTGCCAGCAGCCAAGAAGAAGGATCGAGCAATCAGCCCCAGCATTTT	CASSQEEGSSNQPQHF
TRBJ1-4	-	-	12	TRBV28	TGTGCCAGCAGTTTAGGAGGAGAAAAACTGTTTTTT	CASSLGGEKLFF
TRBJ2-1	TRBD2	once	12	TRBV28	TGTGCCAGCAGTCTTAAGCGGGGCCCTGGGTTCTTC	CASSLKRGPGFF
TRBJ1-2	-	-	13	TRBV28	TGTGCCAGCAGTTTTGGGGGCGCCGATGGCTACACCTTC	CASSFGGADGYTF
TRBJ1-3	-	-	16	TRBV9	TGTGCCAGCAGCGTATCAGGCGACCGATCTGGAAACACCATATATTTT	CASSVSGDRSGNTIYF
TRBJ2-7	TRBD1	-	14	TRBV6-5	TGTGCCAGCAGTACGATGACAGGGCCCTACGAGCAGTACTTC	CASSTMTGPYEQYF
TRBJ1-4	-	-	14	TRBV28	TGTGCCAGCCTCCCTGCTGGACTTAATGAAAAACTGTTTTTT	CASLPAGLNEKLFF
TRBJ2-1	-	-	15	TRBV7-3	TGTGCCAGCAGCTTAATTTCGGGAGCAACAAATGAGCAGTTCTTC	CASSLISGATNEQFF